These T cell receptor beta chains were read from a single sample in a study of CD8 T cells in Susac syndrome. One entry per CDR3 protein results from TCRdb running MiXCR on the immunoSEQ multiplex PCR reads. The data show about 83,000 distinct CDR3 sequences, around 96% seen once. The sequencing sample was made of CD8+ T cells from PBMCs. The receptors were gathered from a human donor with Susac syndrome. Each CDR3 is given with its conserved first and last residue. A D gene is named only where the DNA matches it firmly. Size is stated for part of the rows, as once, few or many counts, or as a class when the clone is expanded.

j_call: TRBJ2-2
d_call: TRBD2
v_call: TRBV13
clone_size: .
cdr3_nt: TGTGCCAGCAGCCAAGGGGCCGTTAGGTCTAGCGGATACACCGGGGAGCTGTTTTTT
cdr3_aa: CASSQGAVRSSGYTGELFF

j_call: TRBJ2-7
d_call: TRBD2
v_call: TRBV7-9
clone_size: once
cdr3_nt: TGTGCCAGCGGGAGGGACTACGAGCAGTACTTC
cdr3_aa: CASGRDYEQYF

j_call: TRBJ2-7
d_call: .
v_call: TRBV19
clone_size: .
cdr3_nt: TGTGCCAGTAGTATAGCTTTAGGGATCGAGCAGTACTTC
cdr3_aa: CASSIALGIEQYF

j_call: TRBJ2-1
d_call: TRBD2
v_call: TRBV6-4
clone_size: .
cdr3_nt: TGTGCCAGCAGCCTCGGACTAGCGGGAGAACGGGATGAGCAGTTCTTC
cdr3_aa: CASSLGLAGERDEQFF

j_call: TRBJ1-1
d_call: .
v_call: TRBV30
clone_size: .
cdr3_nt: TGTGCCTGGAGTGACCCGGGACAGAACACTGAAGCTTTCTTT
cdr3_aa: CAWSDPGQNTEAFF

j_call: TRBJ2-5
d_call: .
v_call: TRBV28
clone_size: .
cdr3_nt: TGTGCCAGCAGTTTGATAGAGACCCAGTACTTC
cdr3_aa: CASSLIETQYF

j_call: TRBJ2-4
d_call: .
v_call: TRBV18
clone_size: once
cdr3_nt: TGTGCCAGCTCATACACGATCCTCAAAAACATTCAGTACTTC
cdr3_aa: CASSYTILKNIQYF

j_call: TRBJ2-5
d_call: .
v_call: TRBV11-2
clone_size: .
cdr3_nt: TGTGCCAGCAGCTTAGATCAAGTTGAGGGAGAGACCCAGTACTTC
cdr3_aa: CASSLDQVEGETQYF

j_call: TRBJ2-3
d_call: .
v_call: TRBV11-1
clone_size: .
cdr3_nt: TGTGCCAGCAGCGTTGACTATGGCGGTTGGGGAGATACGCAGTATTTT
cdr3_aa: CASSVDYGGWGDTQYF

j_call: TRBJ2-1
d_call: .
v_call: TRBV6-2/TRBV6-3
clone_size: .
cdr3_nt: TGTGCCACCAGGGCCAGGGAGCAGTTCTTC
cdr3_aa: CATRAREQFF

j_call: TRBJ2-1
d_call: TRBD2
v_call: TRBV13
clone_size: .
cdr3_nt: TGTGCCAGCAGCTTCCCGATGGGGGGACTAGCGAACAATGAGCAGTTCTTC
cdr3_aa: CASSFPMGGLANNEQFF

j_call: TRBJ2-4
d_call: .
v_call: TRBV15
clone_size: once
cdr3_nt: TGTGCCACCAGCAGAGACAGGAAAAACATTCAGTACTTC
cdr3_aa: CATSRDRKNIQYF

j_call: TRBJ2-1
d_call: TRBD1
v_call: TRBV7-6
clone_size: .
cdr3_nt: TGTGCCAGCAGCTTAACAGGGGTCATGAATGAGCAGTTCTTC
cdr3_aa: CASSLTGVMNEQFF

j_call: TRBJ2-1
d_call: TRBD2
v_call: TRBV20-1
clone_size: .
cdr3_nt: TGCAGTGCACTCCTAGCGGGAGTTTTCCATGAGCAGTTCTTC
cdr3_aa: CSALLAGVFHEQFF

j_call: TRBJ2-5
d_call: .
v_call: TRBV7-9
clone_size: .
cdr3_nt: TGTGCCAGCAGCTTAGGTCCGGACTACCGGGAGACCCAGTACTTC
cdr3_aa: CASSLGPDYRETQYF

j_call: TRBJ2-2
d_call: .
v_call: TRBV7-6
clone_size: .
cdr3_nt: TGTGCCAGCAGCCTACCAGGTGTGAACACCGGGGAGCTGTTTTTT
cdr3_aa: CASSLPGVNTGELFF

j_call: TRBJ2-2
d_call: .
v_call: TRBV13
clone_size: .
cdr3_nt: TGTGCCAGCAGCTTAAATCAGGGGAGCACCGGGGAGCTGTTTTTT
cdr3_aa: CASSLNQGSTGELFF

j_call: TRBJ2-1
d_call: .
v_call: TRBV30
clone_size: .
cdr3_nt: TGTGCCTGGAGGACCCCGGGGTTTTCCTACAATGAGCAGTTCTTC
cdr3_aa: CAWRTPGFSYNEQFF

j_call: TRBJ2-6
d_call: TRBD1
v_call: TRBV12-3/TRBV12-4
clone_size: .
cdr3_nt: TGTGCCATCACAGGGGCGTCCTCTGGGGCCAACGTCCTGACTTTC
cdr3_aa: CAITGASSGANVLTF

j_call: TRBJ2-2
d_call: TRBD1
v_call: TRBV5-6
clone_size: .
cdr3_nt: TGTGCCAGCAGCTCCGGGACAGGGGCCGGGGAGCTGTTTTTT
cdr3_aa: CASSSGTGAGELFF

j_call: TRBJ1-5
d_call: .
v_call: TRBV7-9
clone_size: .
cdr3_nt: TGTGCCAGCCAAGGACCTAATCAGCCCCAGCATTTT
cdr3_aa: CASQGPNQPQHF

j_call: TRBJ2-5
d_call: TRBD1
v_call: TRBV28
clone_size: .
cdr3_nt: TGTGCCAGCAGACCTTCAGGGGGCCCCCAAGAGACCCAGTACTTC
cdr3_aa: CASRPSGGPQETQYF

j_call: TRBJ1-6
d_call: .
v_call: TRBV4-1
clone_size: .
cdr3_nt: TGCGCCAGCTCCGTGGGCAGGGTTAATTCACCCCTCCACTTT
cdr3_aa: CASSVGRVNSPLHF

j_call: TRBJ2-1
d_call: .
v_call: TRBV2
clone_size: .
cdr3_nt: TGTGCCAGCAGCGATCATATCCTCCGGGAGTCCTACAATGAGCAGTTCTTC
cdr3_aa: CASSDHILRESYNEQFF

j_call: TRBJ1-1
d_call: .
v_call: TRBV13
clone_size: .
cdr3_nt: TGTGCCAGCAGCGATGGACACCCGAACACTGAAGCTTTCTTT
cdr3_aa: CASSDGHPNTEAFF

j_call: TRBJ1-1
d_call: .
v_call: TRBV7-9
clone_size: .
cdr3_nt: TGTGCCAGCAGCTCGGAGAGGGGAGAGGGGCCACACACTGAAGCTTTCTTT
cdr3_aa: CASSSERGEGPHTEAFF